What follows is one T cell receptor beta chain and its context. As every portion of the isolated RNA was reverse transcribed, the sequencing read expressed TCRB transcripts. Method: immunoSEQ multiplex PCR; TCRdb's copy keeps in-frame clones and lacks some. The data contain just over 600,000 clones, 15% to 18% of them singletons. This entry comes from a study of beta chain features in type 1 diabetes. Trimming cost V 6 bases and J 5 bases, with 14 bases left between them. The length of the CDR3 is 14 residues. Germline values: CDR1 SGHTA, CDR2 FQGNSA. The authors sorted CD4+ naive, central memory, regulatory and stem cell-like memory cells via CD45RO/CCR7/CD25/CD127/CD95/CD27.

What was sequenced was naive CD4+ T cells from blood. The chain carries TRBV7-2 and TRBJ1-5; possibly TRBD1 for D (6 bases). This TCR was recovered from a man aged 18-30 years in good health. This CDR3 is CASRDLRGHQPQHF. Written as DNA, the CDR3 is TGTGCCAGCAGGGATTTACGGGGGCATCAGCCCCAGCATTTT.